This TCR beta chain was captured by sequencing in a study of shared clonotypes between healthy human individuals. Repertoires were generated with immunoSEQ multiplex PCR, while TCRdb's copy carries only in-frame clones and drops some. This sample has 2,500,000 or so clones, with about 90% found just once. This CDR3 spans 12 amino acids. Germline assignment: CDR1 MDHEN and CDR2 SYDVKM. Deletions cut 5 bases from V and 7 bases from J, with 11 bases between. This clone was observed once. Only Caucasian adults living in Nashville, Tennessee made up the donor group. The sequence was obtained from a man between 18 and 29 years old in good health. Some clones in this sample may be carry-over from other donors' samples. Sequenced input: naive CD4+ T cells from PBMCs. The subset denotes: CD45RA+ positively selected. This rearrangement joins TRBV28 to TRBJ1-2; D gene uncertain. The CDR3 is CASSPPLGGYTF. DNA of the CDR3: TGTGCCAGCAGTCCCCCCCTCGGTGGCTACACCTTC.